Sequencing of this T cell receptor (beta chain) was carried out in a study of blood T cells in healthy people across ages. Looking at the study overall: Capturing about one barcoded beta molecule per two T cells was achieved by template switching.

The study drew donors from healthy Caucasian individuals in Russia aged about 6 to 90. Trimming left V 2 bases short and J 2 bases short, with 5 bases between. The CDR3 contains 14 residues. The germline CDR1 and CDR2 sequences are SGHRS and YFSETQ. Primed by a sample-barcoded 5' primer and a J-beta primer mix, a second PCR proceeded for about 6 to 11 cycles. TCRdb analysed the 5' RACE reads with MiXCR anew, one entry per CDR3 protein. The sample shows approximately 400,000 distinct CDR3 sequences, roughly half of them seen only once. The receptor was isolated from a man in his 60s in good health. This sequence joins TRBV5-1 and TRBJ2-6, with D uncertain. The sequenced sample was blood. CDR3 amino acids: CASSLTAGANVLTF. For the CDR3, the DNA is TGCGCCAGCAGCTTAACAGCTGGGGCCAACGTCCTGACTTTC.